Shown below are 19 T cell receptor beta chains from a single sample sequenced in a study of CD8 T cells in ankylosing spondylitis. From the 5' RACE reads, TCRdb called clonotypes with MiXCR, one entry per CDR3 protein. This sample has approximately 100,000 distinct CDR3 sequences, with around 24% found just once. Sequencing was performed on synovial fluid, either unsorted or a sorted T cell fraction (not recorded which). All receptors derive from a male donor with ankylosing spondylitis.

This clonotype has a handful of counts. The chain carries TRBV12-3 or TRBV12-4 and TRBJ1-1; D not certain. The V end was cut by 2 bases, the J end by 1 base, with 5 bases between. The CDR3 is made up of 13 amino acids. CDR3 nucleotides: TGTGCCAGCAGTTTAAATTGGAACACTGAAGCTTTCTTT. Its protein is CASSLNWNTEAFF.

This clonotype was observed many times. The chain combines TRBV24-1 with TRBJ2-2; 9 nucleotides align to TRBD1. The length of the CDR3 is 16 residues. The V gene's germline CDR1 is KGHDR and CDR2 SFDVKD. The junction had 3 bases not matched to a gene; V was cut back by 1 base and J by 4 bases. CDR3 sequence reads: CATSDLGTGRTGELFF. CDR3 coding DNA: TGTGCCACCAGTGATTTAGGGACAGGGCGCACCGGGGAGCTGTTTTTT.

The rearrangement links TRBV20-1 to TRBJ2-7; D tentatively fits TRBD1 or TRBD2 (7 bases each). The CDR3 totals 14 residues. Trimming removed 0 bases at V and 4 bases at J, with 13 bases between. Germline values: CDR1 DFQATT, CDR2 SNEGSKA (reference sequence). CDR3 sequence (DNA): TGCAGTGCTAGAGATGTCAGGGGGGGATACGAGCAGTACGTC. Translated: CSARDVRGGYEQYV.

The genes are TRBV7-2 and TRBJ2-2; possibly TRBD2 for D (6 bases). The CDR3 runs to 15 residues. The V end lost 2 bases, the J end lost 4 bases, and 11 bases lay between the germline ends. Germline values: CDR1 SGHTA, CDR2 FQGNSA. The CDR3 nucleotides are TGTGCCAGCAGCTTAAGGCAGGAGGGCACCGGGGAGCTGTTTTTT. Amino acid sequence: CASSLRQEGTGELFF. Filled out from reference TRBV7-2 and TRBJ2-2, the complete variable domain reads GAGVSQSPSNKVTEKGKDVELRCDPISGHTALYWYRQSLGQGLEFLIYFQGNSAPDKSGLPSDRFSAERTGGSVSTLTIQRTQQEDSAVYLCASSLRQEGTGELFFGEGSRLTVL.

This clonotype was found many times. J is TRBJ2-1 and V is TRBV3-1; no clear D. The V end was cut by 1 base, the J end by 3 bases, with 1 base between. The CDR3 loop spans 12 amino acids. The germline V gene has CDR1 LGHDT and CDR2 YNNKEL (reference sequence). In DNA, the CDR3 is TGTGCCAGCAGCCAAGTCTACAATGAGCAGTTCTTC. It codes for CASSQVYNEQFF.

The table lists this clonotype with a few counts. In DNA form, the CDR3 reads TGTGCCAGCAGCTCACAGCGGGCCGAGCAGTACGTC. It is translated as CASSSQRAEQYV. The V and J genes are TRBV7-2 and TRBJ2-7, with D tentatively TRBD2 (6 bases). CDR1 is SGHTA and CDR2 is FQGNSA in the germline V gene. The CDR3 runs 12 residues. The V end lost 4 bases, the J end lost 6 bases, and 10 bases lay between the germline ends.

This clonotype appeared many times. Written as DNA, the CDR3 is TGTGCCAGCAGCCCCGAAGGCACCATCTCTGGGGCCAACGTCCTGACTTTC. This codes for CASSPEGTISGANVLTF. The chain uses TRBV4-2 and TRBJ2-6, with D unresolved. Trimming took off 4 bases at V and 0 bases at J, with 13 bases between the two ends. The germline V gene has CDR1 LGHNA and CDR2 YNFKEQ. The CDR3 contains 17 residues.

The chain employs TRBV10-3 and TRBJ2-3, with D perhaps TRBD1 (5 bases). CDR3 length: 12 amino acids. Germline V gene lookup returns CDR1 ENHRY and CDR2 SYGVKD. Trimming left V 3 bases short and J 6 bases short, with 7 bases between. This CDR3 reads CAISEGADTQYF. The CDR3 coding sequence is TGTGCCATCAGTGAAGGGGCCGATACGCAGTATTTT.

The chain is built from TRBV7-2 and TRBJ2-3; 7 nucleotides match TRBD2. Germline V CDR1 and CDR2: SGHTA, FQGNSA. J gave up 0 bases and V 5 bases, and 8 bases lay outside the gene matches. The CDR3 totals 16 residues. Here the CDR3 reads CASSQLAKTSTDTQYF. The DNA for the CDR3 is TGTGCCAGCAGCCAACTAGCGAAGACTAGCACAGATACGCAGTATTTT. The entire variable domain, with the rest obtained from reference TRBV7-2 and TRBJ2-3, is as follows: GAGVSQSPSNKVTEKGKDVELRCDPISGHTALYWYRQSLGQGLEFLIYFQGNSAPDKSGLPSDRFSAERTGGSVSTLTIQRTQQEDSAVYLCASSQLAKTSTDTQYFGPGTRLTVL.

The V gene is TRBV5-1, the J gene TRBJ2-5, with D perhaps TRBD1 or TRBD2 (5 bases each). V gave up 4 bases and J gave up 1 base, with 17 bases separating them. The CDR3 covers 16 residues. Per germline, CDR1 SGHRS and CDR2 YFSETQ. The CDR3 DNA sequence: TGCGCCAGCAGCCGTCGAGGGGTACACACCCAAGAGACCCAGTACTTC. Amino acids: CASSRRGVHTQETQYF.

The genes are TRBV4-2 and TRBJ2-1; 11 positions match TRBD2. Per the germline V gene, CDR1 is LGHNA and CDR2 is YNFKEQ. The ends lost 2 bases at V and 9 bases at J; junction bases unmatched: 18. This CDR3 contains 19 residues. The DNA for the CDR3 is TGTGCCAGCAGCCAAAGATCGGGGGGTACTAGCGGGAGTCGGGGTGAGCAGTTCTTC. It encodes CASSQRSGGTSGSRGEQFF.

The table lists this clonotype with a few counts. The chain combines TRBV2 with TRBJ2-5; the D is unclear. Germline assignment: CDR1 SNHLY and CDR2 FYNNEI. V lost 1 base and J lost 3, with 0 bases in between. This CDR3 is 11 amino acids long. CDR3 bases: TGTGCCAGCAGTGAAGAAGAGACCCAGTACTTC. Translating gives CASSEEETQYF. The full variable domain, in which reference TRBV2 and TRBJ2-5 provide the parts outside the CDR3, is EPEVTQTPSHQVTQMGQEVILRCVPISNHLYFYWYRQILGQKVEFLVSFYNNEISEKSEIFDDQFSVERPDGSNFTLKIRSTKLEDSAMYFCASSEEETQYFGPGTRLLVL.

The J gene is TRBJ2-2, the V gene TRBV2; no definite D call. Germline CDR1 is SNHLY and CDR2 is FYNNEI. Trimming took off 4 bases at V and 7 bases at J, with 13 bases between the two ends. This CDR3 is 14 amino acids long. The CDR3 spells CASSVRPADGELFF. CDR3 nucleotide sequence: TGTGCCAGCAGTGTTCGCCCCGCGGACGGGGAGCTGTTTTTT.

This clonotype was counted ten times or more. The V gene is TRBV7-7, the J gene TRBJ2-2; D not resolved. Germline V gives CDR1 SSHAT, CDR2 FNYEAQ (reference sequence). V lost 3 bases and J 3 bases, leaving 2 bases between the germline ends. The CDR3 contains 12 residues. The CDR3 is CASSLDTGELFF. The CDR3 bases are TGTGCCAGCAGCTTGGACACCGGGGAGCTGTTTTTT.

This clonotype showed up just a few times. CDR3 coding DNA: TGTGCCAGCAGTTTATCGACGACAGGTTCCTACAATGAGCAGTTCTTC. This translates into CASSLSTTGSYNEQFF. The chain is built from TRBV27 and TRBJ2-1, with D possibly being TRBD1 (6 bases). Trimming took 0 bases from V and 1 from J, leaving 10 bases between them. Germline V gene data show CDR1 as MNHEY and CDR2 as SMNVEV (reference sequence). The CDR3 is made up of 16 amino acids.

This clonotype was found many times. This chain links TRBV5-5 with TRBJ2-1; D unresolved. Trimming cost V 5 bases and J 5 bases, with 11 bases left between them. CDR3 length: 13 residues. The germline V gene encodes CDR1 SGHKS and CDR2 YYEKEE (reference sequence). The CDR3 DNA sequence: TGTGCCAGCAGGACTTACACAGACAATGAGCAGTTCTTC. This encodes CASRTYTDNEQFF.

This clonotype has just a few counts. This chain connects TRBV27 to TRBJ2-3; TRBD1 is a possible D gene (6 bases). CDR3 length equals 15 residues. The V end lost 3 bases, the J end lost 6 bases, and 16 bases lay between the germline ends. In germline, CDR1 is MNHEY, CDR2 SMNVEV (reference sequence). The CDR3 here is CASSFRIGGLDTQYF. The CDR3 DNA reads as TGTGCCAGCAGTTTTCGGATAGGGGGATTGGATACGCAGTATTTT.

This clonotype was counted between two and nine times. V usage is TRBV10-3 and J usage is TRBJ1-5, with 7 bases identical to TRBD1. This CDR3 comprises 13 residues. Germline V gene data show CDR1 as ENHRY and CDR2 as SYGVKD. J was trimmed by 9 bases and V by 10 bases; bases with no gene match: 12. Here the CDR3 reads CATIKDRFGPQHF. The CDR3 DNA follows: TGTGCCACCATCAAGGACAGGTTTGGGCCCCAGCATTTT.

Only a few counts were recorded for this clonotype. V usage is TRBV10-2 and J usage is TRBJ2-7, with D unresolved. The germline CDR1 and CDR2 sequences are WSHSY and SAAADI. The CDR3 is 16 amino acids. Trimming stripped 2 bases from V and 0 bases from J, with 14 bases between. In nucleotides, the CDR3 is TGCGCCAGCAGTGAGATAGGTGCAGCGTACTCCTACGAGCAGTACTTC. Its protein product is CASSEIGAAYSYEQYF.